Following are 31 T cell receptor beta chains from one sample sequenced in a study of identical twins. TCRdb recomputed calls from the 5' RACE reads with MiXCR, one row per CDR3 protein. Counted here are around 280,000 distinct CDR3 sequences, about 8.9% occurring once; the ten biggest clones make up less than 2.5%. Another study also made use of these data, one on yellow fever vaccine responses in identical twins.

The material sequenced was memory (CD45RO+) T cells sorted from blood. The receptors come from a woman aged 18-30 years in good health.

In its sample, this clonotype was seen a few times. The J gene is TRBJ2-1, the V gene TRBV7-8; 12 positions match TRBD2. This CDR3 region has 16 residues. Germline CDR1 reads SGHVS; CDR2 reads FQNEAQ. Unmatched junction bases numbered 6, after V lost 1 base and J lost 8 bases. In nucleotides, the CDR3 is TGTGCCAGCAGCTTAGTAGCTAGCGGGGGGGTAGATGAGCAGTTCTTC. It codes for CASSLVASGGVDEQFF. Together with reference TRBV7-8 and TRBJ2-1, the CDR3 gives the full variable domain: GAGVSQSPRYKVAKRGQDVALRCDPISGHVSLFWYQQALGQGPEFLTYFQNEAQLDKSGLPSDRFFAERPEGSVSTLKIQRTQQEDSAVYLCASSLVASGGVDEQFFGPGTRLTVL.

The sample holds a few counts of this clonotype. The rearrangement uses TRBV2 and TRBJ1-2, with 7 bases identical to TRBD1. CDR3 length equals 16 residues. The germline gives CDR1 SNHLY, CDR2 FYNNEI. V shed 1 base, J shed 2 bases, and the junction held 7 bases outside the gene matches. The CDR3 loop is CASSEGGTAKNYGYTF. CDR3 nucleotides: TGTGCCAGCAGTGAAGGGGGGACAGCTAAGAACTATGGCTACACCTTC.

V is TRBV28 and J is TRBJ2-3, with TRBD2 matching 14 bases. The CDR3 sequence is 14 residues long. Germline trimming cut 5 bases from V and 7 bases from J; bases unmatched to any gene: 2. Germline lookup yields CDR1 MDHEN and CDR2 SYDVKM. The CDR3 DNA sequence: TGTGCCAGCAGTCGGACTAGCGGGGGGTATACGCAGTATTTT. Translated, it gives CASSRTSGGYTQYF.

The chain couples TRBV5-1 to TRBJ1-2; maybe TRBD1 (5 bases). Trimming removed 4 bases from V and 7 bases from J, with 23 bases in between. Germline V gene data show CDR1 as SGHRS and CDR2 as YFSETQ. This CDR3 comprises 16 residues. The chain's CDR3 is CASSEDPGYPASGYTF. The CDR3 DNA reads TGCGCCAGCAGCGAGGATCCAGGGTACCCAGCTAGTGGCTACACCTTC. Full variable domain (outside the CDR3, taken from reference TRBV5-1 and TRBJ1-2): KAGVTQTPRYLIKTRGQQVTLSCSPISGHRSVSWYQQTPGQGLQFLFEYFSETQRNKGNFPGRFSGRQFSNSRSEMNVSTLELGDSALYLCASSEDPGYPASGYTFGSGTRLTVV.

A few counts support this clonotype. The chain recombines TRBV29-1 with TRBJ2-3; 12 positions match TRBD2. The CDR3 extends over 14 amino acids. Germline CDR1 and CDR2: SQVTM and ANQGSEA. V gave up 6 bases and J gave up 4 bases; unmatched junction bases: 5. CDR3 residues: CSVPSGGGADTQYF. The DNA of the CDR3 is TGCAGCGTACCTAGCGGGGGGGGGGCAGATACGCAGTATTTT.

The chain has TRBV7-9 and TRBJ2-2; perhaps TRBD1 as D (5 bases). The CDR3 sequence is 14 residues long. V was trimmed by 0 bases and J by 10 bases, leaving 12 bases between them. Germline CDR1 reads SEHNR; CDR2 reads FQNEAQ (reference sequence). CDR3 DNA: TGTGCCAGCAGCTTAGCGGCAGGGTCTTCGGAGCTGTTTTTT. It encodes CASSLAAGSSELFF. Using reference TRBV7-9 and TRBJ2-2 for the parts outside the CDR3, the full variable domain is DTGVSQNPRHKITKRGQNVTFRCDPISEHNRLYWYRQTLGQGPEFLTYFQNEAQLEKSRLLSDRFSAERPKGSFSTLEIQRTEQGDSAMYLCASSLAAGSSELFFGEGSRLTVL.

At least ten counts were recorded for this clonotype. The V call is TRBV10-3, the J call TRBJ2-7; no reliable D call. The germline V and J ends were trimmed by 5 bases and 0 bases, with 2 bases remaining between them. The CDR3 length is 11 residues. Germline V gives CDR1 ENHRY, CDR2 SYGVKD. CDR3 coding DNA: TGTGCCATCAGTAACTCCTACGAGCAGTACTTC. Translation: CAISNSYEQYF.

A few counts support this clonotype. One end of the junction varies from germline; a read error may be responsible. The chain combines TRBV12-3 or TRBV12-4 with TRBJ2-4; 10 nucleotides line up with TRBD2. The CDR3 consists of 18 residues. The CDR3 coding sequence is TGTGCCATCAGTTTAAGAGGACTAGCGGTTCTAGCCAAAAACATTCAGTACTTC. This codes for CAISLRGLAVLAKNIQYF.

In nucleotides, the CDR3 is TGTGCCAGCAGCTTGGGGCCAGATCCGTTCTTC. Its protein is CASSLGPDPFF. J is TRBJ2-1 and V is TRBV5-6; D not resolved. Germline lookup yields CDR1 SGHDT and CDR2 YYEEEE. This CDR3 spans 11 amino acids. Trimming took off 0 bases at V and 15 bases at J, with 10 bases between the two ends.

The rearrangement links TRBV7-2 to TRBJ2-1; a weak D match, TRBD2 (6 bases). Per germline, CDR1 SGHTA and CDR2 FQGNSA. This CDR3 comprises 15 residues. The V end was cut by 4 bases, the J end by 6 bases, with 16 bases between. The CDR3 nucleotides are TGTGCCAGCAGCTCTAGCGCCTCCCCCCGCAATGAGCAGTTCTTC. Its translation: CASSSSASPRNEQFF.

This clonotype was found many times. V gene TRBV6-4 combines with J gene TRBJ2-6, with D tentatively TRBD1 (6 bases). Trimming shortened V by 4 bases and J by 1 base, and 8 bases separated the two germline ends. The CDR3 runs 15 residues. Germline V gene sequence: CDR1 MRHNA, CDR2 SNTAGT. DNA for the CDR3: TGTGCCAGCAGTGCACAGGGATCTGGGGCCAACGTCCTGACTTTC. Translated: CASSAQGSGANVLTF.

This clonotype was detected many times. For the CDR3, the DNA is TGCAGCGTTGAAGTGGTGGACAGTCCCACAGATACGCAGTATTTT. Its translation: CSVEVVDSPTDTQYF. The chain has TRBV29-1 and TRBJ2-3, with a weak D call TRBD1 (6 bases). Germline CDR1 and CDR2: SQVTM and ANQGSEA. This CDR3 is 15 amino acids long. V was trimmed by 1 base and J by 2 bases, leaving 13 bases between them.

The chain carries TRBV19 and TRBJ2-1; 11 nucleotides align to TRBD2. The J segment lost 2 bases and the V segment lost 5 bases, leaving 5 bases of the junction unmatched. The CDR3 contains 16 residues. The germline V gene encodes CDR1 LNHDA and CDR2 SQIVND (reference sequence). The CDR3, as DNA: TGTGCCAGTAGTGGAATAGCGGGAGGGGCCTACAATGAGCAGTTCTTC. Its protein product is CASSGIAGGAYNEQFF. Supplemented by reference TRBV19 and TRBJ2-1, the full variable domain reads DGGITQSPKYLFRKEGQNVTLSCEQNLNHDAMYWYRQDPGQGLRLIYYSQIVNDFQKGDIAEGYSVSREKKESFPLTVTSAQKNPTAFYLCASSGIAGGAYNEQFFGPGTRLTVL.

This clonotype was observed a few times. The V call is TRBV12-3 or TRBV12-4, the J call TRBJ1-3, with TRBD1 as a possible D gene (5 bases). Deletions cut 6 bases from V and 7 bases from J, with 16 bases between. The CDR3 has 14 amino acids. CDR3 sequence (DNA): TGTGCCAGCAGACGGAGGGGTGCTTGGAACACCATATATTTT. Translation: CASRRRGAWNTIYF.

The chain recombines TRBV4-2 with TRBJ2-7; 8 nucleotides match TRBD2. Trimming removed 8 bases from V and 6 bases from J; junction bases left unmatched: 9. The CDR3 sequence is 13 residues long. Germline CDR1 LGHNA, CDR2 YNFKEQ. In nucleotides, the CDR3 is TGTGCCAGCCGGACTAGCAGTTTCCTCGAGCAGTACTTC. Its protein product is CASRTSSFLEQYF.

The V gene is TRBV11-2, the J gene TRBJ2-2; 8 bases are a match to TRBD1. Germline lookup yields CDR1 SGHAT and CDR2 FQNNGV. J lost 4 bases, V lost 5 bases, and 3 bases had no gene match. CDR3 length: 14 residues. The CDR3 DNA sequence: TGTGCCAGCAGCCCTCAGGGGGCCACCGGGGAGCTGTTTTTT. Encoded protein: CASSPQGATGELFF.

This clonotype was counted between two and nine times. J is TRBJ2-7 and V is TRBV28; D gene uncertain. CDR1 MDHEN and CDR2 SYDVKM come from the germline V gene. The CDR3 sequence is 11 residues long. V lost 4 bases to trimming and J lost 4 bases, with 5 bases between them. The CDR3 sequence: CASSYRYEQYF. The CDR3 DNA sequence: TGTGCCAGCAGTTATAGGTACGAGCAGTACTTC. Full variable domain (remainder filled in from reference TRBV28 and TRBJ2-7): DVKVTQSSRYLVKRTGEKVFLECVQDMDHENMFWYRQDPGLGLRLIYFSYDVKMKEKGDIPEGYSVSREKKERFSLILESASTNQTSMYLCASSYRYEQYFGPGTRLTVT.

This clonotype occurred a few times. The chain links TRBV6-4 to TRBJ1-5; D is uncertain. Germline CDR1 and CDR2: MRHNA and SNTAGT. V dropped 2 bases and J dropped 1 base, with 12 bases sitting between them. The CDR3 covers 16 residues. CDR3 DNA sequence: TGTGCCAGCAGTGACAAGGTATGTGGGAGCAATCAGCCCCAGCATTTT. Amino acids: CASSDKVCGSNQPQHF.

This clonotype was counted only a few times. The chain recombines TRBV7-6 with TRBJ2-5, with D perhaps assigned TRBD1 or TRBD2 (5 bases each). The CDR3 covers 12 residues. Germline V lookup: CDR1 SGHVS, CDR2 FNYEAQ. Trimming removed 5 bases from V and 7 bases from J, with 11 bases in between. The CDR3, as DNA: TGTGCCAGCAGCCCCTGGGGGTGGACCCAGTACTTC. This translates into CASSPWGWTQYF.

The chain recombines TRBV14 with TRBJ1-3; D gene ambiguous. The CDR3 length is 19 residues. Per germline, CDR1 SGHDN and CDR2 FVKESK. Between the trimmed V and J ends, which lost 4 bases and 1 base, there was a span of 23 bases. CDR3 nucleotide sequence: TGTGCCAGCAGCCCCCTAGTCGGGGAGGACGCCCATTCTGGAAACACCATATATTTT. Translating gives CASSPLVGEDAHSGNTIYF. Full variable domain (rest looked up from reference TRBV14 and TRBJ1-3): EAGVTQFPSHSVIEKGQTVTLRCDPISGHDNLYWYRRVMGKEIKFLLHFVKESKQDESGMPNNRFLAERTGGTYSTLKVQPAELEDSGVYFCASSPLVGEDAHSGNTIYFGEGSWLTVV.

The chain recombines TRBV7-2 with TRBJ2-1; 11 bases agree with TRBD2. Per the germline V gene, CDR1 is SGHTA and CDR2 is FQGNSA. Losses at the gene ends were 3 bases for V and 2 bases for J; bases not matched to a gene: 3. The CDR3 is made up of 16 amino acids. The CDR3 region has the DNA TGTGCCAGCAGCTTCTCTAGCGGGAGGCCCTACAATGAGCAGTTCTTC. Protein product: CASSFSSGRPYNEQFF. The entire variable domain, with the rest obtained from reference TRBV7-2 and TRBJ2-1, is as follows: GAGVSQSPSNKVTEKGKDVELRCDPISGHTALYWYRQSLGQGLEFLIYFQGNSAPDKSGLPSDRFSAERTGGSVSTLTIQRTQQEDSAVYLCASSFSSGRPYNEQFFGPGTRLTVL.

This clonotype was picked up many times. The gene calls are TRBV9 and TRBJ1-6; D might be TRBD1 (6 bases). Trimming took off 0 bases at V and 5 bases at J, with 15 bases between the two ends. Germline CDR1 is SGDLS and CDR2 is YYNGEE. The length of the CDR3 is 17 residues. In DNA form, the CDR3 reads TGTGCCAGCAGCGTAGGGGTGGGGGGGCTGAATAATTCACCCCTCCACTTT. Its protein product is CASSVGVGGLNNSPLHF.

This clonotype was detected many times. The chain joins TRBV6-1 to TRBJ2-1; D is possibly TRBD2 (5 bases). CDR1 and CDR2 (germline): MNHNS, SASEGT. This CDR3 is 13 amino acids long. The V end was cut by 7 bases, the J end by 5 bases, with 12 bases between. CDR3 sequence reads: CASNMRADNEQFF. DNA of the CDR3: TGTGCCAGCAATATGAGAGCGGACAATGAGCAGTTCTTC.

This clonotype was observed at least ten times. DNA for the CDR3: TGTGCCACCAGCAGAGAGGGGGCCAGCCACATATACAATGAGCAGTTCTTC. Protein: CATSREGASHIYNEQFF. This chain joins TRBV15 and TRBJ2-1; D may be TRBD1 (6 bases). The CDR3 is 17 amino acids. Germline assignment: CDR1 LNHNV and CDR2 YYDKDF (reference sequence). V lost 0 bases, J lost 4 bases, and 16 bases lay in between.

In this sample, this clonotype turned up a few times. This chain joins TRBV7-3 and TRBJ2-3, with 9 positions matching TRBD1. The CDR3 length is 16 residues. CDR1 is SGHTA and CDR2 is FQGTGA in the germline V gene. V shed 5 bases, J shed 1 base, and the junction held 7 bases outside the gene matches. The DNA of the CDR3 is TGTGCCAGCAGCAAAAGGGACAGGGTGGGCACAGATACGCAGTATTTT. It codes for CASSKRDRVGTDTQYF.

This clonotype was recorded many times. This chain connects TRBV15 to TRBJ2-5; 7 bases line up with TRBD2. With V trimmed by 4 bases and J by 2 bases, 4 bases remained unmatched. CDR1 is LNHNV and CDR2 is YYDKDF in the germline V gene (reference sequence). The CDR3 length is 14 residues. The chain's CDR3 is CATSMGLQQETQYF. DNA of the CDR3: TGTGCCACCAGCATGGGACTACAACAAGAGACCCAGTACTTC.

There are many counts of this clonotype. The chain uses TRBV14 and TRBJ2-1; the D is unclear. Germline lookup yields CDR1 SGHDN and CDR2 FVKESK. The CDR3 consists of 14 residues. V was trimmed by 1 base and J by 4 bases, leaving 8 bases between them. CDR3 nucleotide sequence: TGTGCCAGCAGCCAAGGGTGGTCGTACAATGAGCAGTTCTTC. It specifies CASSQGWSYNEQFF.

This clonotype has more than one count but fewer than ten. This sequence joins TRBV19 and TRBJ2-2; D remains unclear. The germline gives CDR1 LNHDA, CDR2 SQIVND (reference sequence). The CDR3 covers 13 residues. Trimming took 9 bases from V and 3 from J, leaving 11 bases between them. This chain's CDR3 is CASRGLDTGELFF. CDR3 DNA sequence: TGTGCCAGCCGTGGGCTAGACACCGGGGAGCTGTTTTTT.

This clonotype was found many times. This sequence joins TRBV2 and TRBJ2-7, with TRBD2 matching 10 bases. The CDR3 is 15 amino acids. CDR1 is SNHLY and CDR2 is FYNNEI in the germline V gene. Germline trimming cut 7 bases from V and 4 bases from J; bases unmatched to any gene: 10. DNA of the CDR3: TGTGCCAGCATGGACGGCGCTAGCGGGAGTTACGAGCAGTACTTC. Protein sequence: CASMDGASGSYEQYF.

This clonotype was observed a few times. The chain couples TRBV6-5 to TRBJ1-2, with a possible D match to TRBD1 (5 bases). The CDR3 contains 11 residues. V was pared by 6 bases and J by 8 bases, with 10 bases between. Germline CDR1 and CDR2: MNHEY and SVGAGI. The CDR3: CASRGQYGYTF. The CDR3 region has the DNA TGTGCCAGCAGAGGACAATACGGCTACACCTTC.

The rearrangement links TRBV14 to TRBJ2-1, with 10 bases lining up with TRBD1. V was clipped by 4 bases and J by 5 bases; unmatched bases: 11. Germline V gives CDR1 SGHDN, CDR2 FVKESK. CDR3 length: 17 residues. The CDR3 DNA reads as TGTGCCAGCAGCCGAATACCCGGGACAGGGGCCAACAATGAGCAGTTCTTC. This translates into CASSRIPGTGANNEQFF.